This entry features one TCR beta chain sequence. Its antigen remains unidentified. One base away there is no much larger clone; base qualities are not given. The sample is drawn from a study of T cell repertoires in cytomegalovirus infection (dated by TCRdb to about 2019). For context, the study as a whole: Donor HLA type was relevant to the analysis, because carriage of CMV infection together with the matching HLA type was indicated by public TCR beta signatures.

On the study overall, not on this receptor specifically: The ex vivo response was dominated by HLA-C-restricted CMV-specific TCR beta clonotypes, which also provided the single most frequent clonotype in two of eight donors. In both this cohort and an independent cohort of 352 donors, the cumulative frequency of public TCR beta family members distinguished carriers of CMV infection plus the relevant HLA type.

Sequencer: Illumina HiSeq 1500. Using fastp at Q25 and MiXCR, TCRdb reprocessed the public reads and kept productive beta chains. Entries that share a CDR3 protein sequence are merged under the most common genes and DNA. The sample yields 150,000 or so distinct CDR3 sequences; under 20% were counted once. Approximately 19% of the sample lies in the top ten. Sequencing was carried out using CD8+ T cells from PBMCs. The sequence was collected from a human donor in good health (CMV status not recorded). Some clones in this sample may be carry-over from other donors' samples.

DNA sequence: TGTGCCAGCGCGACAGGGGAGGGGGACACTGAAGCTTTCTTT. Translated, it reads CASATGEGDTEAFF. The sequence links TRBV6-6 to TRBJ1-1; a stretch of 8 junction bases matches TRBD1. From a lookup of the germline V gene (reference sequence), CDR1 and CDR2 are MNHNY and SVGAGI. The CDR3 has 14 amino acids, counting the end cysteine and phenylalanine. The CDR3 DNA has 42 bases and is translated from base 1. V trim: 8 bases; J trim: 3 bases; unmatched bases: 8.